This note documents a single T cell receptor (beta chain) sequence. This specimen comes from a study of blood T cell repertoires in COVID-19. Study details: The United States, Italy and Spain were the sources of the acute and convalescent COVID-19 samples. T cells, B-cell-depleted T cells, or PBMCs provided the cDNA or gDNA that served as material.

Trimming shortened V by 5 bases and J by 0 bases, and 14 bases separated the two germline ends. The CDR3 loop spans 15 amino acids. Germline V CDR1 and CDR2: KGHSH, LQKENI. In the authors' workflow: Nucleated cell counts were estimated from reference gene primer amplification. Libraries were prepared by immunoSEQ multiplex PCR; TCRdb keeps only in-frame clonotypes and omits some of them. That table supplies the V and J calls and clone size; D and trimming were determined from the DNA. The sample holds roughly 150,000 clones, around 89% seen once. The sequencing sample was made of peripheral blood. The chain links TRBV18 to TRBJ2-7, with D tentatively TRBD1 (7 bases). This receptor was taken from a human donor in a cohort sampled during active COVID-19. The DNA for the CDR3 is TGTGCCAGCTCAACCCAGGGGGGAGGCTCCTACGAGCAGTACTTC. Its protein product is CASSTQGGGSYEQYF.